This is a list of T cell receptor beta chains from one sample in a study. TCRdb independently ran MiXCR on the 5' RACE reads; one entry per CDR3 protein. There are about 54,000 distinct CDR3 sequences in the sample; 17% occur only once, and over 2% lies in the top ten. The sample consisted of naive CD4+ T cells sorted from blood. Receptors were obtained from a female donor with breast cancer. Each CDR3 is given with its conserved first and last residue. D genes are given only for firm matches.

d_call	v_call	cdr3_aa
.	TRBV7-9	CASSRKDGLYGYTF
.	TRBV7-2	CASSLVSGYEQYF
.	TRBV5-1	CASSLRGTPNPGELFF
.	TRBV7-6	CASSRSGFGEQFF
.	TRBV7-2	CASSLGAGVEAFF
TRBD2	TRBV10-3	CAISGTSGQETQYF
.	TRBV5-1	CASSLAALGGSSYEQYF
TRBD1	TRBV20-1	CSANRQGRDSPLHF
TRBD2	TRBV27	CASIGGRGGRLAGKYNEQFF
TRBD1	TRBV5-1	CASSPGTGFSGANVLTF
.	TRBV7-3	CASSLGTEQFF
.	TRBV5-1	CASSLYPSYEQYF
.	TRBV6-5	CASSGGGTNTEAFF
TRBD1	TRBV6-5	CVSSAAGQASEQFF
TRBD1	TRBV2	CASSVGQEGQPQHF
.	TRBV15	CATSREGPYQPQHF
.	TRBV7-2	CASSFEGGPGEQYF
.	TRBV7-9	CASSSNTRGNTIYF
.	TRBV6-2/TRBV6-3	CASSFLGYERYF
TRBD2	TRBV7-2	CASSLYGGGFQETQYF
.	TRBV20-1	CSAREEFDTEAFF
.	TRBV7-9	CASSGSRTGGSLAGGPQTYEQYF
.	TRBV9	CASSEGRSNNSPLHF
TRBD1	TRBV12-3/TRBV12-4	CASSSRDSGNYGYTF
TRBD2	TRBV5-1	CASSLGRYLADAYEQYF
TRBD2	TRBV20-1	CSASPTSGQAVDEQYF
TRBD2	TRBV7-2	CASSLAGSSGSVDTQYF
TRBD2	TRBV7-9	CASSLDGGSVNEQFF
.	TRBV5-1	CASSSRPAATNEILFF
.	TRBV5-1	CASSREHQRDEQFF
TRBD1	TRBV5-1	CASRDGGQGISGNTIYF
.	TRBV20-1	CSALGRYNEQFF
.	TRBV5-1	CASSSVSRPETQYF
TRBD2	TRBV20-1	CSAASGSLKFF
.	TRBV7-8	CASSLLGGAHGELFF
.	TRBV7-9	CASSWGAGPAKNIQYF
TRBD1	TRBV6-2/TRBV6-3	CASSPIAQDRGRDQPQHF
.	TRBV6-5	CASSGKQGGKNIQYF